This is a list of T cell receptor beta chains from one sample in a study of cytomegalovirus exposure and HLA in healthy donors. Profiled with immunoSEQ multiplex PCR; TCRdb holds only in-frame clones, not every one. The table records 160,000 or so clones, around 79% of them present only once. The sequenced material came from PBMCs. These TCRs come from a woman aged 40 to 50 in good health and CMV-seronegative. Both conserved end residues are part of each CDR3. A D gene is named only where the DNA matches it firmly. Only some rows state a clone size, as once, few, many or a class for expanded clones.

TRBV7-3	TRBD1	.	TRBJ2-6	TGTGCCAGCAGCTCTACAGGGGCTGGGGCCAACGTCCTGACTTTC	CASSSTGAGANVLTF
TRBV28	.	.	TRBJ1-1	TGTGCCAGCAGTTTAGGCGGATTGAACACTGAAGCTTTCTTT	CASSLGGLNTEAFF
TRBV19	TRBD1	.	TRBJ1-5	TGTGCCAGTAGTATATTTAGGGACAGGGATCAGCCCCAGCATTTT	CASSIFRDRDQPQHF
TRBV9	.	.	TRBJ2-3	TGTGCCAGCAGCGTAGAGCAGGGCCAGGATACGCAGTATTTT	CASSVEQGQDTQYF
TRBV4-3	TRBD2	once	TRBJ2-2	TGCGCCAGCAGCCAAGACGGTTCTAGCGGGAGCCCCGGGGAGCTGTTTTTT	CASSQDGSSGSPGELFF
TRBV29-1	TRBD1	.	TRBJ2-7	TGCAGCGCATCGGACAGGTCCTCCTACGAGCAGTACTTC	CSASDRSSYEQYF
TRBV29-1	.	.	TRBJ1-2	TGCAGCGTTGAAGATAGAGGTACCTATGGCTACACCTTC	CSVEDRGTYGYTF
TRBV27	.	.	TRBJ2-3	TGTGCCAGCAGTTTATTCGGCGGAGGTACATCCACAGATACGCAGTATTTT	CASSLFGGGTSTDTQYF
TRBV6-6	.	.	TRBJ2-7	TGTGCCAGCAGTCGTCTGGCGGGTCTCTCCTACGAGCAGTACTTC	CASSRLAGLSYEQYF
TRBV7-7	TRBD1	.	TRBJ2-3	TGTGCTAGCAGCTCGGACAGGGGTGATACGCAGTATTTT	CASSSDRGDTQYF
TRBV10-2	.	few	TRBJ2-1	TGCGCCAGCAGTGAGTGGCCCGCGCGGGATGAGCAGTTCTTC	CASSEWPARDEQFF
TRBV5-4	TRBD1	.	TRBJ2-7	TGTGCCAGCAGAACTCCGGGACAGCCCTACGAGCAGTACTTT	CASRTPGQPYEQYF
TRBV30	.	.	TRBJ1-2	TGTGCCTGGAGTGTACAAGGAGACTATGGCTACACCTTC	CAWSVQGDYGYTF
TRBV4-1	.	.	TRBJ1-1	TGCGCCAGCAGCCAAGCGCGGAACACCTTTGAAGCTTTCTTT	CASSQARNTFEAFF
TRBV5-8	.	.	TRBJ2-7	TGTGCCAGCAGCCCTAGGGGCAGGGAATACGAGCAGTACTTC	CASSPRGREYEQYF
TRBV9	.	once	TRBJ1-6	TGTGCCAGCAGCGTAGATGGAGGAGATTCACCCCTCCACTTT	CASSVDGGDSPLHF